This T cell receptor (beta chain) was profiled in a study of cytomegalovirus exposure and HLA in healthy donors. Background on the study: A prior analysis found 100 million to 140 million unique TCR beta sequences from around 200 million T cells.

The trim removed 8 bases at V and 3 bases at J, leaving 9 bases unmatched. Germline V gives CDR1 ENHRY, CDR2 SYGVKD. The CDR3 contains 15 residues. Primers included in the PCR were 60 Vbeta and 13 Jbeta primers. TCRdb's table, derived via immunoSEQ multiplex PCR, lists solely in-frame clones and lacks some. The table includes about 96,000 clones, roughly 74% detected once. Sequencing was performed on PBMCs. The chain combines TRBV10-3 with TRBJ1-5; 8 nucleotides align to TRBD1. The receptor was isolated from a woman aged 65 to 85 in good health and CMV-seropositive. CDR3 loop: CAIAPTGDPNQPQHF. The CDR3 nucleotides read TGTGCCATCGCCCCGACAGGGGACCCCAATCAGCCCCAGCATTTT.